These 31 T cell receptor beta chains were all obtained from the same sample, sequenced in a study of blood T cells in healthy people across ages. Primers used in a second PCR of about 7 to 12 cycles were a sample-barcoded 5' primer and a J-beta primer mix. TCRdb analysed the 5' RACE reads with MiXCR anew, one entry per CDR3 protein. The sample records 1.5 million to 2 million distinct CDR3 sequences, 25% to 30% being singletons. The sequenced sample was blood. The origin of the receptors is a woman younger than 45 in good health.

In its sample, this clonotype was seen many times. The chain has TRBV10-3 and TRBJ2-3; D remains unclear. CDR3 length equals 12 residues. The ends were cut back, 6 bases at V and 0 bases at J, with 4 bases in the middle. CDR1 is ENHRY, CDR2 SYGVKD, per germline. The CDR3 nucleotides are TGTGCCATCAGGGACAGCACAGATACGCAGTATTTT. It encodes CAIRDSTDTQYF.

Only a few counts were recorded for this clonotype. One base away lies a much larger clone, so this may be a sequencing read error. The chain uses TRBV9 and TRBJ2-1; 8 bases match TRBD1. The V gene's germline CDR1 is SGDLS and CDR2 YYNGEE. This CDR3 has 13 amino acids. In DNA form, the CDR3 reads TGTGCCTGCAGCGTAGACAGGGGCAATGAGCAGTTCTTC. The encoded protein is CACSVDRGNEQFF.

Only a few counts were recorded for this clonotype. V is TRBV10-2 and J is TRBJ2-1; D is uncertain. This CDR3 has 14 amino acids. V lost 3 bases and J lost 1, with 7 bases in between. The germline V gene has CDR1 WSHSY and CDR2 SAAADI. The CDR3 protein is CASSDSRSYNEQFF. CDR3 nucleotide sequence: TGCGCCAGCAGTGATTCCAGGTCCTACAATGAGCAGTTCTTC.

This clonotype has only a few counts. V and J are TRBV29-1 and TRBJ2-2, with D possibly TRBD1 on 6 matching bases. Germline V gene lookup returns CDR1 SQVTM and CDR2 ANQGSEA. V was shortened by 6 bases and J by 1 base, with 12 bases between the two germline ends. This CDR3 is built from 14 residues. CDR3 loop: CSVKKGQNTGELFF. The CDR3 bases are TGCAGCGTGAAAAAGGGACAGAACACCGGGGAGCTGTTTTTT.

This clonotype appeared many times. The chain uses TRBV10-2 and TRBJ2-3, with a possible D match to TRBD2 (6 bases). Trimming took 8 bases from V and 5 from J, leaving 8 bases between them. Germline CDR1 reads WSHSY; CDR2 reads SAAADI. CDR3 length equals 11 residues. The CDR3 DNA reads TGCGCCAGCGGGACTCGAGATACGCAGTATTTT. This codes for CASGTRDTQYF.

This clonotype was found a few times. The chain carries TRBV3-1 and TRBJ2-1; TRBD2 matches at 9 bases. V trimming: 0 bases; J trimming: 9 bases; junction bases outside the gene matches: 6. The germline V gene encodes CDR1 LGHDT and CDR2 YNNKEL (reference sequence). This CDR3 comprises 15 residues. Here the CDR3 reads CASSQDIRLAAEQFF. DNA for the CDR3: TGTGCCAGCAGCCAAGACATTCGACTAGCGGCTGAGCAGTTCTTC.

This clonotype was seen ten or more times. The rearrangement links TRBV6-6 to TRBJ1-1; unclear D gene. Trimming cost V 8 bases and J 5 bases, with 6 bases left between them. CDR3 size: 10 residues. CDR1 is MNHNY, CDR2 SVGAGI, per germline (reference sequence). CDR3 sequence reads: CASGRTEAFF. As DNA, the CDR3 is TGTGCCAGCGGGCGGACTGAAGCTTTCTTT.

A few counts support this clonotype. The genes are TRBV27 and TRBJ2-1; 10 positions agree with TRBD2. The junction had 7 bases not matched to a gene; V was cut back by 5 bases and J by 3 bases. The CDR3 has 16 residues. Germline loops: CDR1 MNHEY, CDR2 SMNVEV (reference sequence). The CDR3 bases are TGTGCCAGCAGTCCTGGGACTAGCGCGGTCTACAATGAGCAGTTCTTC. Its protein product is CASSPGTSAVYNEQFF.

There are many counts of this clonotype. The J gene is TRBJ1-4, the V gene TRBV16; no clear D gene. Germline V lookup: CDR1 KGHSY, CDR2 FQNENV. V lost 2 bases to trimming and J lost 7 bases, with 8 bases between them. This CDR3 is 13 amino acids long. The CDR3 sequence is CASSQASVEKLFF. The CDR3 nucleotides read TGTGCCAGCAGCCAAGCGTCAGTTGAAAAACTGTTTTTT.

Remarks on this clonotype: At one end, the junction sequence differs from germline, possibly due to a read error. The V gene is TRBV4-1, the J gene TRBJ2-5; 7 nucleotides agree with TRBD1. This CDR3 contains 17 residues. Per the germline V gene, CDR1 is MGHRA and CDR2 is YSYEKL. The CDR3 is CASSQGRDRVYQETQCF. As DNA, the CDR3 is TGCGCCAGCAGCCAAGGAAGGGACAGAGTCTACCAAGAGACCCAGTGCTTC.

This clonotype appeared a few times. The chain uses TRBV2 and TRBJ2-2; D gene uncertain. This CDR3 spans 13 amino acids. Trimming pared 3 bases from V and 5 bases from J, leaving 7 bases between. Germline CDR1 and CDR2: SNHLY and FYNNEI. The CDR3 spells CASSDLLTGELFF. CDR3 DNA sequence: TGTGCCAGCAGTGATCTCCTGACCGGGGAGCTGTTTTTT.

This clonotype occurred a few times. The chain is built from TRBV18 and TRBJ2-1, with 12 bases lining up with TRBD1. CDR1 and CDR2 (germline): KGHSH, LQKENI. The J segment lost 7 bases and the V segment lost 7 bases, leaving 5 bases of the junction unmatched. The CDR3 runs to 14 residues. CDR3 residues: CASFRDRGRNEQFF. The CDR3 DNA reads as TGTGCCAGCTTCCGGGACAGGGGGCGTAATGAGCAGTTCTTC.

The V call is TRBV12-3 or TRBV12-4, the J call TRBJ2-1, with D possibly called TRBD1 or TRBD2 (5 bases each). The CDR3 totals 15 residues. The germline V and J ends were trimmed by 5 bases and 8 bases, with 19 bases remaining between them. CDR3: CASSPTRESFYEQFF. CDR3 nucleotide sequence: TGTGCCAGCAGTCCTACCAGGGAGTCCTTTTATGAGCAGTTCTTC.

This chain links TRBV3-1 with TRBJ2-1; D could derive from TRBD1 or TRBD2 (5 bases each). The last part of the DNA fits TRBJ2-7 better; the J call may be wrong. The CDR3 runs 17 residues. Germline CDR1 LGHDT, CDR2 YNNKEL (reference sequence). The CDR3 DNA reads as TGTGCCAGCAGCCAAGATTTGGGGGTGAGGGAGTTGAATGAGCAGTACTTC. It is translated as CASSQDLGVRELNEQYF.

The gene calls are TRBV19 and TRBJ2-5, with D maybe TRBD2 (6 bases). CDR1 is LNHDA and CDR2 is SQIVND in the germline V gene (reference sequence). This CDR3 has 14 residues. Trimming cost V 1 base and J 5 bases, with 11 bases left between them. This CDR3 is CASSIAGADETQYF. The CDR3 region has the DNA TGTGCCAGTAGTATAGCGGGAGCGGATGAGACCCAGTACTTC.

The chain links TRBV12-5 to TRBJ1-4, with 8 nucleotides matching TRBD1. This CDR3 contains 15 residues. Germline CDR1 reads LGHNT; CDR2 reads FRNRAP. The V gene end was trimmed by 1 base and the J gene end by 8 bases; junction bases not matched to a gene: 6. The CDR3 loop is CASGLARGRGEKLFF. The CDR3 coding sequence is TGTGCTAGTGGTTTGGCCAGGGGGCGCGGGGAAAAACTGTTTTTT.

Remarks on this clonotype: A much larger clonotype is one base distant, so this may be a read error. V and J are TRBV28 and TRBJ1-2; perhaps TRBD1 as D (6 bases). The length of the CDR3 is 13 residues. Per germline, CDR1 MDHEN and CDR2 SYDVKM. V lost 6 bases, J lost 3 bases, and 11 bases lay in between. CDR3 residues: CASRGAGDYGYTF. The CDR3 DNA reads TGTGCCAGCAGGGGGGCAGGGGACTATGGCTACACCTTC.

The V and J genes are TRBV7-7 and TRBJ2-5; TRBD1 might be the D (6 bases). The length of the CDR3 is 14 residues. The germline CDR1 and CDR2 sequences are SSHAT and FNYEAQ (reference sequence). The V and J ends lost 8 bases and 1 base respectively, with 14 bases between them. CDR3 protein: CASGRGNPQETQYF. CDR3 nucleotide sequence: TGTGCCAGCGGCAGGGGAAATCCCCAAGAGACCCAGTACTTC.

The rearrangement joins TRBV12-3 or TRBV12-4 to TRBJ2-4; TRBD2 is a possible D gene (7 bases). The V and J ends lost 6 bases and 13 bases respectively, with 13 bases between them. CDR3 length: 11 residues. The DNA for the CDR3 is TGTGCCAGCAGAGAGGGGGGGGAGCAGTACTTC. This sequence encodes CASREGGEQYF.

This clonotype showed up many times. The chain employs TRBV6-5 and TRBJ2-7; 10 bases agree with TRBD2. This CDR3 has 16 residues. Looked up from germline, CDR1 is MNHEY and CDR2 is SVGAGI. J gave up 4 bases and V 6 bases, and 12 bases lay outside the gene matches. The CDR3 loop reads CASSPSRASGSYEQYF. The CDR3 DNA follows: TGTGCCAGCAGCCCATCCCGCGCTAGCGGGAGTTACGAGCAGTACTTC.

Many counts were recorded for this clonotype. The rearrangement joins TRBV20-1 to TRBJ2-1, with 11 bases matching TRBD2. The germline V gene has CDR1 DFQATT and CDR2 SNEGSKA (reference sequence). J gave up 3 bases and V 6 bases, and 7 bases lay outside the gene matches. The CDR3 length is 15 residues. The chain's CDR3 is CSAPGLAGYYNEQFF. The CDR3 nucleotides are TGCAGTGCCCCTGGACTAGCGGGTTACTACAATGAGCAGTTCTTC.

The chain carries TRBV2 and TRBJ1-1; D ambiguous. V lost 7 bases, J lost 0 bases, and 3 bases lay in between. This CDR3 has 11 amino acids. Germline loops: CDR1 SNHLY, CDR2 FYNNEI. The DNA of the CDR3 is TGTGCCAGCAAAATGAACACTGAAGCTTTCTTT. The encoded protein is CASKMNTEAFF.

This rearrangement joins TRBV5-6 to TRBJ2-1, with D possibly being TRBD1 (6 bases). The CDR3 is 14 residues long. The germline V and J ends were trimmed by 0 bases and 10 bases, with 14 bases remaining between them. Germline CDR1 SGHDT, CDR2 YYEEEE. CDR3 sequence: CASSLGRGSYEQFF. CDR3 in DNA: TGTGCCAGCAGCTTGGGCAGGGGATCCTACGAGCAGTTCTTC.

This chain uses TRBV6-2 or TRBV6-3 with TRBJ2-6, with D perhaps TRBD1 or TRBD2 (5 bases each). The germline gives CDR1 MNHEY, CDR2 SVGEGT. The CDR3 consists of 12 residues. Trimming removed 4 bases at V and 12 bases at J, with 10 bases between. CDR3 DNA sequence: TGTGCCAGCAGTTCGGGGCTCCTCGTCCTGACTTTC. Protein: CASSSGLLVLTF.

Remarks on this clonotype: It is likely a read error: a sequence one base away is far more abundant. This chain uses TRBV7-3 with TRBJ2-1; maybe TRBD2 (6 bases). The CDR3 has 14 residues. Germline V gene lookup returns CDR1 SGHTA and CDR2 FQGTGA. The CDR3 coding sequence is TGTGCCAACAGCTTAGGCGGGGCTTACAATGAGCAGTTCTTC. Amino acid sequence: CANSLGGAYNEQFF.

The rearrangement joins TRBV5-1 to TRBJ2-5; 7 bases are shared with TRBD1. This CDR3 has 17 amino acids. Germline-derived CDR1 and CDR2 are SGHRS and YFSETQ. V was pared by 6 bases and J by 5 bases, with 19 bases of the junction left unmatched. CDR3: CASIGGEGHRDLETQYF. The DNA for the CDR3 is TGCGCCAGCATAGGGGGCGAGGGGCATAGGGACCTGGAGACCCAGTACTTC.

The rearrangement uses TRBV20-1 and TRBJ2-1, with 8 bases aligning to TRBD2. The germline gives CDR1 DFQATT, CDR2 SNEGSKA (reference sequence). The V and J ends lost 4 bases and 3 bases, in that order; junction bases with no gene match: 8. This CDR3 is built from 15 residues. The CDR3 reads CSATGASGLYNEQFF. The CDR3 region has the DNA TGCAGTGCTACCGGGGCTAGCGGGCTCTACAATGAGCAGTTCTTC.

This clonotype was seen repeatedly, ten times or more. This sequence joins TRBV12-3 or TRBV12-4 and TRBJ1-2; D remains ambiguous. V lost 7 bases and J lost 4, with 13 bases in between. There are 13 residues in the CDR3. CDR3 bases: TGTGCCAGCACGGACGGGAAACTCTATGGCTACACCTTC. It specifies CASTDGKLYGYTF.

Regarding this clonotype: An end of the junction does not agree with germline; a read error may underlie this. V and J are TRBV7-8 and TRBJ2-1; D gene ambiguous. This CDR3 is 17 amino acids long. CDR1 is SGHVS, CDR2 FQNEAQ, per germline. CDR3 amino acids: CASSLGSRTEIYNEQFF. CDR3 bases: TGTGCCAGCAGCCTAGGGTCCCGGACCGAGATCTACAATGAACAGTTCTTC.

This chain connects TRBV7-3 to TRBJ2-3; unclear D gene. V dropped 11 bases and J dropped 5 bases, with 11 bases sitting between them. The V gene's germline CDR1 is SGHTA and CDR2 FQGTGA. CDR3 length: 11 residues. The CDR3 DNA reads as TGTGCCCCGCGGTTCGAAGATACGCAGTATTTT. Protein: CAPRFEDTQYF.

This clonotype was picked up a small number of times. The V call is TRBV7-2, the J call TRBJ1-2; perhaps TRBD1 as D (5 bases). The ends were cut back, 0 bases at V and 4 bases at J, with 15 bases in the middle. This CDR3 contains 16 residues. Germline CDR1 is SGHTA and CDR2 is FQGNSA. The CDR3 DNA follows: TGTGCCAGCAGCTTAGCGGGGGGTAGAATGGGCTATGGCTACACCTTC. Translation gives CASSLAGGRMGYGYTF.